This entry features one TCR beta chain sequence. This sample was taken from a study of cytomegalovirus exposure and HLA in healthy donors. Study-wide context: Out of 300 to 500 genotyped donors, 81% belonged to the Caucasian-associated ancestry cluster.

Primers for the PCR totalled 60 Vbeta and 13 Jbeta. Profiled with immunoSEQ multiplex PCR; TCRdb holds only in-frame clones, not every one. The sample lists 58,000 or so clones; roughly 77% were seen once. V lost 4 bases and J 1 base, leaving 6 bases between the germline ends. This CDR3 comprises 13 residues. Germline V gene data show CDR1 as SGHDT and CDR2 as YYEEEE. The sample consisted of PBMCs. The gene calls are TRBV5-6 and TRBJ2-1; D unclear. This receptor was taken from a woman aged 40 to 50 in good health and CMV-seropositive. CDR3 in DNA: TGTGCCAGCAGCCCCCCTTCCTACAATGAGCAGTTCTTC. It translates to CASSPPSYNEQFF.